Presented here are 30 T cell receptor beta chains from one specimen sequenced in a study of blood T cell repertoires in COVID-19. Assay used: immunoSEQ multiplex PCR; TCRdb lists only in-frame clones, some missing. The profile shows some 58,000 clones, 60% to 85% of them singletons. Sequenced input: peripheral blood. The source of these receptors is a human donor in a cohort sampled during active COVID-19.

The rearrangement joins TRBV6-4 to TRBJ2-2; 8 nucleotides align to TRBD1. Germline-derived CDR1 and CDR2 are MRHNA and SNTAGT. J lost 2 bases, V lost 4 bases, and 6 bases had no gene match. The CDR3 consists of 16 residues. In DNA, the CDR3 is TGTGCCAGCAGTGCTCAGGGGGCCAGAAACACCGGGGAGCTGTTTTTT. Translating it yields CASSAQGARNTGELFF.

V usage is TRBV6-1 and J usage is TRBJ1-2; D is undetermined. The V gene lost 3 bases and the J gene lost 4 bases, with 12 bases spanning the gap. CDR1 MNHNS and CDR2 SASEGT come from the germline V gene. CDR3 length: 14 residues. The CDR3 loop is CASSERAEIYGYTF. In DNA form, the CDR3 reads TGTGCCAGCAGTGAGAGGGCGGAGATCTATGGCTACACCTTC.

Here the CDR3 reads CASSPRGVLGHEQFF. CDR3 DNA sequence: TGTGCCAGCAGCCCCCGGGGGGTCCTGGGCCATGAGCAGTTCTTC. The genes are TRBV11-3 and TRBJ2-1; 7 nucleotides agree with TRBD2. Losses at the gene ends were 5 bases for V and 8 bases for J; bases not matched to a gene: 12. CDR1 is SGHNT, CDR2 YENEEA, per germline. CDR3 size: 15 residues.

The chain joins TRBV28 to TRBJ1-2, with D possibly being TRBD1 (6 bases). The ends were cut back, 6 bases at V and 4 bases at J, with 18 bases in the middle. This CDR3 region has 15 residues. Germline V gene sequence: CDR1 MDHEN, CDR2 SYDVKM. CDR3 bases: TGTGCCAGCAGCAACCCACAGGGAGTGAGCTATGGCTACACCTTC. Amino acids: CASSNPQGVSYGYTF.

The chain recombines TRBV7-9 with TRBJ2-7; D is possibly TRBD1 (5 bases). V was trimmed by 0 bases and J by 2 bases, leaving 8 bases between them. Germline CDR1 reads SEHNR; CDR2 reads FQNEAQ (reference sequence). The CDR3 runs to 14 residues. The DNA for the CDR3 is TGTGCCAGCAGCTTAGCCAGGGATGCCTACGAGCAGTACTTC. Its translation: CASSLARDAYEQYF.

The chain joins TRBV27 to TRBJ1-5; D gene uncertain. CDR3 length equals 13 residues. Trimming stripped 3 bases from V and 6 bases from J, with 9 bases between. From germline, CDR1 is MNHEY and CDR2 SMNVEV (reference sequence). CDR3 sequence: CASSFQVSQPQHF. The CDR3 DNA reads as TGTGCCAGCAGTTTTCAAGTGAGTCAGCCCCAGCATTTT.

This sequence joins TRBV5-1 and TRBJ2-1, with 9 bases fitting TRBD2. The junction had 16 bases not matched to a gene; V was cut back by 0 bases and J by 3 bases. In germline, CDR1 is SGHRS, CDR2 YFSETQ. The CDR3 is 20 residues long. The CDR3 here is CASSLVRLAGPGDLYNEQFF. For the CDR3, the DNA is TGCGCCAGCAGCTTGGTTCGGCTAGCGGGACCTGGGGACCTCTACAATGAGCAGTTCTTC. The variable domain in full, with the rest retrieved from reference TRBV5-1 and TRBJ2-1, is KAGVTQTPRYLIKTRGQQVTLSCSPISGHRSVSWYQQTPGQGLQFLFEYFSETQRNKGNFPGRFSGRQFSNSRSEMNVSTLELGDSALYLCASSLVRLAGPGDLYNEQFFGPGTRLTVL.

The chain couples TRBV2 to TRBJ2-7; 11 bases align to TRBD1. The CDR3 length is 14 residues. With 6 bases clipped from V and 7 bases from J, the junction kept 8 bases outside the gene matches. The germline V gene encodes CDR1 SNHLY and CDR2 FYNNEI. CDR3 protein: CASRVGQGAWEQYF. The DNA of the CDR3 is TGTGCCAGCAGGGTCGGACAGGGGGCTTGGGAGCAGTACTTC.

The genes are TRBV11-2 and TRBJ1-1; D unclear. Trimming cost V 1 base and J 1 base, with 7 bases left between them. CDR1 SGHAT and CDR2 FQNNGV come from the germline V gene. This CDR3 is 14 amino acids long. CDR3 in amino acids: CASSLAGRNTEAFF. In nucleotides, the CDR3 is TGTGCCAGCAGCTTAGCTGGCAGGAACACTGAAGCTTTCTTT.

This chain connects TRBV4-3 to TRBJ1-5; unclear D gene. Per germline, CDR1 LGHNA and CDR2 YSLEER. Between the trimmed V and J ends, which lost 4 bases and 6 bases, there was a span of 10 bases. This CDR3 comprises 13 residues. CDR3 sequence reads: CASSPTEGQPQHF. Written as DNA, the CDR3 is TGCGCCAGCAGCCCAACCGAGGGTCAGCCCCAGCATTTT.

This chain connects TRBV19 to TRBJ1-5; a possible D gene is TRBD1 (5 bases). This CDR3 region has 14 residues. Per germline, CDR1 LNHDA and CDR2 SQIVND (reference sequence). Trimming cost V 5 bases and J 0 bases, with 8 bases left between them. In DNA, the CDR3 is TGTGCCAGTAGTCCGACAGTTAGCAATCAGCCCCAGCATTTT. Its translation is CASSPTVSNQPQHF.

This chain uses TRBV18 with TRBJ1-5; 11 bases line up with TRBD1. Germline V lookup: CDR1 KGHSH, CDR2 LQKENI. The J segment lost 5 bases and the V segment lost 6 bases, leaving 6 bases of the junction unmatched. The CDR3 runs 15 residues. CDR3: CASSRTGGFDQPQHF. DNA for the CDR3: TGTGCCAGCTCCCGGACAGGGGGCTTCGATCAGCCCCAGCATTTT.

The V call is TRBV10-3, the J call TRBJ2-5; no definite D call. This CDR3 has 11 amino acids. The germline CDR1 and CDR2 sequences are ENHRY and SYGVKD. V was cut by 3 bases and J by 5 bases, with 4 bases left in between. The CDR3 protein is CAISDGETQYF. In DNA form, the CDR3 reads TGTGCCATCAGTGACGGGGAGACCCAGTACTTC.

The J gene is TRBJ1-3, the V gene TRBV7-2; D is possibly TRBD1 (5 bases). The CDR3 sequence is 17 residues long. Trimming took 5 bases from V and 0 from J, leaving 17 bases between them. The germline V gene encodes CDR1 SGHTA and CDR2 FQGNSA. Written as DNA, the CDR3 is TGTGCCAGCAGCCTACAGACAGTCGGCTCCTCTGGAAACACCATATATTTT. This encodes CASSLQTVGSSGNTIYF.

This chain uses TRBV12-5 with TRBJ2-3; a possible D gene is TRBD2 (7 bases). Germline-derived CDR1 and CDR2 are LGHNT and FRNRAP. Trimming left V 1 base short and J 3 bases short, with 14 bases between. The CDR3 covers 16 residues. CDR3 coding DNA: TGTGCTAGTGGTTTGGGAGTGGGGGGGCGGACAGATACGCAGTATTTT. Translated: CASGLGVGGRTDTQYF.

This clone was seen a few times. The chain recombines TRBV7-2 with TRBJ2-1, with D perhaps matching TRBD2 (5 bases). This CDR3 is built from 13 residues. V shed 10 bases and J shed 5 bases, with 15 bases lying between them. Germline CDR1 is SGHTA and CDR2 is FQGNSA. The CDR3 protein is CATRSPSNNEQFF. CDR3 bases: TGTGCCACCCGCTCCCCTAGCAACAATGAGCAGTTCTTC.

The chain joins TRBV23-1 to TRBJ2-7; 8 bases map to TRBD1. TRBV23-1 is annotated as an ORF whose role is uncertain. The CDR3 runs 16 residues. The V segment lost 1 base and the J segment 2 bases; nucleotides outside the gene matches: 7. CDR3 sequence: CASSQYPGQDPYEQYF. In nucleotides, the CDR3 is TGCGCCAGCAGTCAATACCCGGGACAGGATCCCTACGAGCAGTACTTC.

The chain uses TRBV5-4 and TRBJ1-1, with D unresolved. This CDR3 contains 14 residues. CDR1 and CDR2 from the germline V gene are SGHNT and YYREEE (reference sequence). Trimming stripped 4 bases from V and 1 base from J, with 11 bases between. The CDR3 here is CASSPQVGNTEAFF. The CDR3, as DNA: TGTGCCAGCAGCCCCCAGGTCGGGAACACTGAAGCTTTCTTT. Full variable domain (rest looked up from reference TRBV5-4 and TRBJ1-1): ETGVTQSPTHLIKTRGQQVTLRCSSQSGHNTVSWYQQALGQGPQFIFQYYREEENGRGNFPPRFSGLQFPNYSSELNVNALELDDSALYLCASSPQVGNTEAFFGQGTRLTVV.

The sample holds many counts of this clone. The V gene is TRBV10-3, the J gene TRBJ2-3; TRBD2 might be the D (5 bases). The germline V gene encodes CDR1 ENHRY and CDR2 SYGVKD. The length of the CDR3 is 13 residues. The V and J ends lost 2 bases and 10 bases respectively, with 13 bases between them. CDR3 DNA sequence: TGTGCCATCAGTGAGATAGAAGGAGGCGCGCAGTATTTT. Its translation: CAISEIEGGAQYF.

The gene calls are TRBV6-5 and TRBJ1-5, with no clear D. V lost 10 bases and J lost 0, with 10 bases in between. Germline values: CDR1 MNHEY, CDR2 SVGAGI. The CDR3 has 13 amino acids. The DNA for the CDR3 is TGTGCCACACTACCTTATAGCAATCAGCCCCAGCATTTT. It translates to CATLPYSNQPQHF.

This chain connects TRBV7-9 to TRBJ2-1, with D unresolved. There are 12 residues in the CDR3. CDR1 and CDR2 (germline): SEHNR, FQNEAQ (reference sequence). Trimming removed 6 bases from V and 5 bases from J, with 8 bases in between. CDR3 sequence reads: CASRSTDNEQFF. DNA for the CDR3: TGTGCCAGCAGGTCAACAGACAATGAGCAGTTCTTC.

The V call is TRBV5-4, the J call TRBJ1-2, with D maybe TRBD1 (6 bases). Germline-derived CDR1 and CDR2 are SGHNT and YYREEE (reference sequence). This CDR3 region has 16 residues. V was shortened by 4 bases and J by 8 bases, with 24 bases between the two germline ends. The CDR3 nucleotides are TGTGCCAGCAGCGCCCCCCCCGGGACACTAAGGGGAGGCTACACCTTC. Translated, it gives CASSAPPGTLRGGYTF.

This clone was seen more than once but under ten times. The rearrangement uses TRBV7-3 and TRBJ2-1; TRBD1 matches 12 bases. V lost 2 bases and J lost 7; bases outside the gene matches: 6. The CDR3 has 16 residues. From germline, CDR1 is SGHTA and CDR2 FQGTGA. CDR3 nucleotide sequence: TGTGCCAGCAGCTTAGGGACAGGGGGCGATTTGAATGAGCAGTTCTTC. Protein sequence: CASSLGTGGDLNEQFF.

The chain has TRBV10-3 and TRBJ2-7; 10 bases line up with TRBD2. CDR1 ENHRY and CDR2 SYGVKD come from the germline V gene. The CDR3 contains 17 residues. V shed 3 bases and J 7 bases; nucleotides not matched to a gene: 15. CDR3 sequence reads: CAISDPGLAISGGEQYF. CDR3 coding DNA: TGTGCCATCAGTGACCCGGGACTAGCGATATCAGGGGGGGAGCAGTACTTC.

Written as DNA, the CDR3 is TGTGCCAGCAGTTGGCGGGACACAGATACGCAGTATTTT. The encoded protein is CASSWRDTDTQYF. V gene TRBV27 combines with J gene TRBJ2-3; a possible D gene is TRBD2 (6 bases). From germline, CDR1 is MNHEY and CDR2 SMNVEV (reference sequence). This CDR3 is built from 13 residues. Trimming left V 4 bases short and J 2 bases short, with 7 bases between.

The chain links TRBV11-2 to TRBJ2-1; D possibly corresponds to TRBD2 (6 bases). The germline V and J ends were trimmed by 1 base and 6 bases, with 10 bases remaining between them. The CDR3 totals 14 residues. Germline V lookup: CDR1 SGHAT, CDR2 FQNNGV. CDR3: CASSLAGTPNEQFF. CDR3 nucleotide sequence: TGTGCCAGCAGCTTAGCCGGGACTCCCAATGAGCAGTTCTTC.

The CDR3 region is CASSRGTNEKLFF. CDR3 in DNA: TGTGCCAGCAGCAGGGGGACTAATGAAAAACTGTTTTTT. The rearrangement links TRBV2 to TRBJ1-4, with 7 bases aligning to TRBD1. CDR1 is SNHLY and CDR2 is FYNNEI in the germline V gene. The CDR3 has 13 amino acids. The J segment lost 2 bases and the V segment lost 6 bases, leaving 0 bases of the junction unmatched. Based on the CDR3 plus reference TRBV2 and TRBJ1-4, the full variable domain is EPEVTQTPSHQVTQMGQEVILRCVPISNHLYFYWYRQILGQKVEFLVSFYNNEISEKSEIFDDQFSVERPDGSNFTLKIRSTKLEDSAMYFCASSRGTNEKLFFGSGTQLSVL.

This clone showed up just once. The CDR3 DNA follows: TGTGCCAGCTCACTTCAGAACAGGAACACTGAAGCTTTCTTT. Its translation is CASSLQNRNTEAFF. The gene calls are TRBV18 and TRBJ1-1, with no clear D. CDR1 and CDR2 from the germline V gene are KGHSH and LQKENI. The V and J ends lost 4 bases and 1 base respectively, with 10 bases between them. The CDR3 spans 14 residues.

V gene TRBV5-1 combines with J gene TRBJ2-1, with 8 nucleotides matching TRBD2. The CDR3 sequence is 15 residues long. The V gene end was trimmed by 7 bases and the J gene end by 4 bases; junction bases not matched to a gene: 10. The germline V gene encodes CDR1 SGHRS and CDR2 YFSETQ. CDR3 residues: CASAESGSGYNEQFF. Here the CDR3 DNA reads TGCGCCAGCGCCGAAAGCGGGAGTGGTTACAATGAGCAGTTCTTC.

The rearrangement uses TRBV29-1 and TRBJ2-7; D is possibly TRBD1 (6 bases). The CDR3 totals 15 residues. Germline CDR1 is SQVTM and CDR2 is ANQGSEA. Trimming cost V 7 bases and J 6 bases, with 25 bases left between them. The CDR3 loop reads CSAALHPGHSVEQYF. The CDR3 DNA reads TGCAGCGCTGCCTTACATCCGGGACACTCCGTCGAGCAGTACTTC.